The entry that follows covers one T cell receptor beta chain sequence. This sample was included in a study of blood T cell repertoires in COVID-19. Study details: Both acute and convalescent COVID-19 samples were obtained from the United States, Italy and Spain. T cells, B-cell-depleted T cells, or PBMCs provided the cDNA or gDNA that served as material.

This CDR3 is 16 amino acids long. V lost 2 bases and J 6 bases, leaving 16 bases between the germline ends. Germline assignment: CDR1 MNHNS and CDR2 SASEGT. Authors' data handling: Using reference gene primer amplification, nucleated cell counts were estimated. Produced via immunoSEQ multiplex PCR; TCRdb's table is partial and in-frame only. V and J calls and clone size follow that table, whereas D and trimming were derived from the DNA. The table records about 49,000 clones, less than 90% of them present only once. The sequencing sample was made of peripheral blood. This chain joins TRBV6-1 and TRBJ2-2; D is ambiguous. The receptor comes from a man aged 45-65 years with acute or convalescent COVID-19. CDR3 in amino acids: CASSERRPTSPGELFF. CDR3 in DNA: TGTGCCAGCAGTGAAAGAAGGCCGACATCCCCCGGGGAGCTGTTTTTT.